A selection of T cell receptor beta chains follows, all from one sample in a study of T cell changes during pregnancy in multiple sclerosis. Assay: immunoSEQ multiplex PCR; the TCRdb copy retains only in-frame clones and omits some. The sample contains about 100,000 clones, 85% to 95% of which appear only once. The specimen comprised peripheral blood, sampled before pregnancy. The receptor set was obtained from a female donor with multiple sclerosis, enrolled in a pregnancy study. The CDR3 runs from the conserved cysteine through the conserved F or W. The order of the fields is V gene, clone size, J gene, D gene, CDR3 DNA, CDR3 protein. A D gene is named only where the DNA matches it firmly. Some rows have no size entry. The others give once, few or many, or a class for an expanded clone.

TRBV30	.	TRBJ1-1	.	TGTGCCTGGAGTTTCGTGAACACTGAAGCTTTCTTT	CAWSFVNTEAFF
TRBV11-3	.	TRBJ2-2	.	TGTGCCAGCAGCTTAGGGGGAGTAGGGGAGCTGTTTTTT	CASSLGGVGELFF
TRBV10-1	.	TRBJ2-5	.	TGCGCCAGCAGTGAGTCTATCGGACGGGCGGGAGAGACCCAGTACTTC	CASSESIGRAGETQYF
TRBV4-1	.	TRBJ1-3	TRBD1	TGCGCCAGCAGCCCTAGAGAGACAGGGTCCGCTGGAAACACCATATATTTT	CASSPRETGSAGNTIYF
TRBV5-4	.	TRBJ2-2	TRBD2	TGTGCCAGCAGCCCGGGACTAGCGGGAGCGAACACCGGGGAGCTGTTTTTT	CASSPGLAGANTGELFF
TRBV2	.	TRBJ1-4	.	TGTGCCAGCCGGGATAGAAGTACTAATGAAAAACTGTTTTTT	CASRDRSTNEKLFF
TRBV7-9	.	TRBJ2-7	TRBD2	TGTGCCAGCAGCTTAGGTTCTAGCGGTGTCTACGAGCAGTACTTC	CASSLGSSGVYEQYF
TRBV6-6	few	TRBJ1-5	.	TGTGCCAGCAGTTCGAGCAGGGGATACAATCAGCCCCAGCATTTT	CASSSSRGYNQPQHF
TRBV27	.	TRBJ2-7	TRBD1	TGTGCCAGCAGGCGAGCCTCAGGGGGTATGGGTTACGAGCAGTACTTC	CASRRASGGMGYEQYF
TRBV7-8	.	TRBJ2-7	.	TGTGCCAGCAGCTTTCAAGGGACTTCCTACGAGCAGTACTTC	CASSFQGTSYEQYF
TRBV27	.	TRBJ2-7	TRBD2	TGTGCCAGCAGTTTTCAAGCGGGAGGCTACGAGCAGTACTTC	CASSFQAGGYEQYF
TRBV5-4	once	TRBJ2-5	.	TGTGCCAGCAGCTTGGGACTCGCCACCGGAGAGACCCAGTACTTC	CASSLGLATGETQYF
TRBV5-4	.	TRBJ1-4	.	TGTGCCAGCAGCGCACCGAGGAATGAAAAACTGTTTTTT	CASSAPRNEKLFF
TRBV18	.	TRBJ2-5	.	TGTGCCAGCTCGTCTCTCTCTGTAAGGAGCGAGACCCAGTACTTC	CASSSLSVRSETQYF
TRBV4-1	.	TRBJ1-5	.	TGCGCCAGCAGCCAAGTTCGGGAGTCCCGGAATCAGCCCCAGCATTTT	CASSQVRESRNQPQHF
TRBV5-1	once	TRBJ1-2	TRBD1	TGCGCCAGCAGCCCGAGACAGGGAGACTATGGCTACACCTTC	CASSPRQGDYGYTF
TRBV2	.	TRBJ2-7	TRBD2	TGTGCCAGCAGTGATCGAGGACTAGCAGTTTACGAGCAGTACTTC	CASSDRGLAVYEQYF
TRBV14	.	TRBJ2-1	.	TGTGCCAGCAGCTCAACGGTCGCGACAGGGCAGTTCTTC	CASSSTVATGQFF
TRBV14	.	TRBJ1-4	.	TGTGCCAGCAGCCGCGGAACTAATGAAAAACTGTTTTTT	CASSRGTNEKLFF
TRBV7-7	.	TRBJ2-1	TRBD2	TGTGCCAGCAGCTCATCTAGCGGGGGGGCTGGTGAGCAGTTCTTC	CASSSSSGGAGEQFF
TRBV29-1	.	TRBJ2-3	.	TGCAGCGTTGGGGGGGACACAGATACGCAGTATTTT	CSVGGDTDTQYF
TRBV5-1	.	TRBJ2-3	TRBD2	TGCGCCAGCAGCCATAGTACTAGCGGGAGGCGATCTAGCACAGATACGCAGTATTTT	CASSHSTSGRRSSTDTQYF
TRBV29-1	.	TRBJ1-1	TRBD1	TGCAGCGTTCTTGGACAGGGGGTTTGGAACACTGAAGCTTTCTTT	CSVLGQGVWNTEAFF
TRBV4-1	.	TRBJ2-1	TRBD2	TGCGCCAGCAGCCAAGTAGCGGGAGTCAGGGTCAATGAGCAGTTCTTC	CASSQVAGVRVNEQFF
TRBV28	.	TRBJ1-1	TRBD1	TGTGCCAGCAGTTTGGGGACAGGGGCTGAAGCTTTCTTT	CASSLGTGAEAFF
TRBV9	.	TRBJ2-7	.	TGTGCCAGCAGCGCCGGGACTGACTACGAGCAGTACTTC	CASSAGTDYEQYF
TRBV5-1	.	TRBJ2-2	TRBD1	TGCGCCAGCAACAGGGGGCGCGGCACCGGGGAGCTGTTTTTT	CASNRGRGTGELFF
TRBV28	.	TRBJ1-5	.	TGTGCCAGCAGTTTATTGGCGGGACGCAGAGATCAGCCCCAGCATTTT	CASSLLAGRRDQPQHF
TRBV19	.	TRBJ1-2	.	TGTGCGAGCCAAACGTCATCCCACCCCTATGGCTACACCTTC	CASQTSSHPYGYTF
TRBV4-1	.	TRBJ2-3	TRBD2	TGCGCCAGCAGCCAGCCAACTAGCGGGAGGGTAGATACGCAGTATTTT	CASSQPTSGRVDTQYF
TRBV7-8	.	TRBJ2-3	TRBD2	TGTGCCAGCACCCGCACCCGACTAGCGGGAGGCTCTAGCACAGATACGCAGTATTTT	CASTRTRLAGGSSTDTQYF
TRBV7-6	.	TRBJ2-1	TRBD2	TGTGCCAGCGGGACTAGCGGGAGGGTGATTGAGCAGTTCTTC	CASGTSGRVIEQFF
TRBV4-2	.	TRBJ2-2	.	TGTGCCAGCAGCCAAGATAAAGTGCTGAGTAGCGGAGCCACCGGGGAGCTGTTTTTT	CASSQDKVLSSGATGELFF
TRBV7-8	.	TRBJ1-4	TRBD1	TGTGCCAGCAGCGGGGGGAGACAGGGGGCGTTTGAAAAACTGTTTTTT	CASSGGRQGAFEKLFF
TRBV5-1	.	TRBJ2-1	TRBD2	TGCGCCAGCAGCTTGGTCCCTAGCGGGAGATCCAATGAGCAGTTCTTC	CASSLVPSGRSNEQFF
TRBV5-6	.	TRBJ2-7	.	TGTGCCAGCAGGGAGCGTTTAGGCGGGTCCTACGAGCAGTACTTC	CASRERLGGSYEQYF
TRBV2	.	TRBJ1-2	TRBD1	TGTGCCAGCAGGGGGACAGCTTATGGCTACACCTTC	CASRGTAYGYTF
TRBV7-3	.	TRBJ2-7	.	TGTGCCAGCAGCTTGGGCGGGGACTCCTACGAGCAGTACTTC	CASSLGGDSYEQYF
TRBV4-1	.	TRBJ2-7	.	TGCGCCAGCAGCCAAGGTTTGGGCCGCTCCTACGAGCAGTACTTC	CASSQGLGRSYEQYF
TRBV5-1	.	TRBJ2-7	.	TGCGCCAGCAGCCCCGGGACTCCTAACTACGAGCAGTACTTC	CASSPGTPNYEQYF
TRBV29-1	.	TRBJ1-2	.	TGCAGCGTTTCAGTAACTAACTATGGCTACACCTTC	CSVSVTNYGYTF
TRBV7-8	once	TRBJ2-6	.	TGTGCCAGCAGCCAGGTGGCACAGGGCTTATCTGGGGCCAACGTCCTGACTTTC	CASSQVAQGLSGANVLTF
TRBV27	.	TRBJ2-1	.	TGTGCCAGCAGTTTTATCAGGGGTCGCAATGAGCAGTTCTTC	CASSFIRGRNEQFF